This T cell receptor beta chain derives from a study of T cells in Graves' hyperthyroidism and ophthalmopathy (dated by TCRdb to about 2019). Some background on the complete study: Peripheral blood was sampled at the time of initial diagnosis, prior to any treatment. After sampling, hyperthyroidism patients received methimazole starting at 30 mg daily, and ophthalmopathy patients received high-dose intravenous methylprednisolone. An independent validation cohort of under 20 hyperthyroidism patients and about 15 patients who later progressed to ophthalmopathy tested prospective prediction of ophthalmopathy. The study also compared thyroid tissue and blood T-cell repertoires from more than five Graves' hyperthyroidism patients. According to the paper, TCR Vbeta CDR3 sequencing was carried out on 135 peripheral blood samples, which came from fewer than 50 ophthalmopathy, around 75 hyperthyroidism and roughly 17 progressor patients. TCR V-J signatures able to tell the groups apart were searched for in a discovery cohort of approximately 95 patients, of whom roughly 42 had Graves' ophthalmopathy and around 56 had stable Graves' hyperthyroidism. The 100 discovery patients were randomly split 7:3 into training and test sets.

This clonotype showed up many times. No antigen is known for it. No much larger clone is present one base from it, and per-base qualities are unavailable. Graves' hyperthyroidism was defined as stable when no progression to ophthalmopathy occurred over 18 months of follow-up. Hyperthyroidism patients were newly diagnosed, had a disease duration of under 2 months, and were aged 18 to 65 years. The study excluded patients with uncontrolled infections, other autoimmune diseases, pregnancy or lactation. Clinical symptoms, serum thyroxine and TRAb, thyroid ultrasound, and orbital computed tomography formed the basis for the diagnoses. PBMCs were separated from under 12 ml of fresh peripheral blood using Ficoll-Paque density gradient centrifugation. Total RNA was extracted using Trizol reagent, and RNA quality was assessed on an Agilent 2100 Bioanalyzer. V lost 1 base and J lost 7 bases; the stretch between them is 10 bases long. Its CDR3 holds 13 amino acids, cysteine through phenylalanine. Left in the record is the CDR3 DNA by itself, 39 bases read in frame from the first base.

Broad study findings and their caveats: Ophthalmopathy was separated from stable hyperthyroidism by a 13 V-J signature model, with roughly 88% sensitivity and 81% to 83% specificity obtained in cross-validation and 80%/75% obtained in testing. In validation, progression to ophthalmopathy was predicted by the model with 55% to 71% sensitivity and about 72% specificity, a median of about 6 months before onset. Sample size was not statistically predetermined, and investigators were not blinded to group allocation. Most expanded thyroid clonotypes (frequency above 0.001) were also detected in blood, a finding suggesting that blood repertoires may reflect thyroid immune responses.

Amplification of TCR beta CDR3 regions was carried out from RNA transcripts. The first round of RT-PCR for the TCR CDR3 was performed with the HTBI primer set and the Qiagen OneStep RT-PCR kit. Libraries were constructed in a second round of multiplex PCR, after which size selection and purification were carried out. The libraries were sequenced on an Illumina HiSeq2000 using paired-end 100 bp reads. The original pipeline was this. SOAPnuke was used to process the raw data, removing reads that contained adapters or uncalled bases, had a mean Phred below 15, or lacked an exact match to the constant primer or identifier. High-quality paired reads were merged using COPE v1.2.5, and each unique nucleotide sequence was defined as a clonotype. MiTCR v1.1 was used to align clonotypes to the IMGT TRBV, TRBD and TRBJ reference segments. Only V-J combinations with frequency above 0.0001, covering about 99% of repertoires, were analysed. The TCS score was defined as the ratio of F50 (clonal expansion) to E x V (chaos), calculated using BLOSUM62-based TCRdist between CDR3 peptides within each V-J. Welch's t-statistics and random forest reduced roughly 530 V-J features to fewer than 15, which were used in a naive Bayes classifier (R e1071). TCRdb's own reprocessing of the public reads used fastp at Q25 and MiXCR and kept productive beta chains. Each CDR3 protein gets just one entry, which takes the most common genes and DNA from the rows behind it. These V and J calls rely on TCRdb rather than the paper's analysis. For this sample there are some 440,000 distinct CDR3 sequences; more than 15% appear just once. The top ten clonotypes cover around 7.7% of the sample.

The sequencing input was blood. This clonotype was obtained from a woman aged 18-29 years with Graves' hyperthyroidism. The chain is encoded by TRBV12-3 or TRBV12-4 joined to TRBJ1-2, with no confidently assigned D gene. This receptor has the CDR3 CASSLETAAGYTF. The DNA reads as follows: TGTGCCAGCAGTTTAGAGACGGCCGCTGGCTACACCTTC.